A selection of T cell receptor beta chains follows, all from one sample in a study of Graves' ophthalmopathy and Graves' hyperthyroidism. Each CDR3 protein gets one entry after TCRdb re-called the multiplex PCR reads with MiXCR. The repertoire includes over a million distinct CDR3 sequences, roughly two fifths of them detected once, and 11% sits in the top ten. Sequences were obtained from peripheral blood or thyroid tissue (not recorded which). The receptors derive from an adult man with Graves' hyperthyroidism. The CDR3 runs from the conserved cysteine through the conserved F or W. Each record gives: V gene, J gene, D gene, clone size, CDR3 protein, CDR3 DNA. The D gene is left open where the match is weak. For some rows the clone size is stated as once, few or many, or as a class when expanded; others skip it.

V: TRBV7-9
J: TRBJ2-7
D: NA
size: few
CDR3: CASSPMLGTYEQYF
DNA: TGTGCCAGCAGCCCCATGCTGGGAACCTACGAGCAGTACTTC

V: TRBV10-3
J: TRBJ1-2
D: NA
size: NA
CDR3: CATLPRTGTTIGYTF
DNA: TGTGCCACCCTACCTCGGACCGGGACAACTATTGGCTACACCTTC

V: TRBV12-3/TRBV12-4
J: TRBJ2-7
D: NA
size: NA
CDR3: CASSPWSGNYEQYF
DNA: TGTGCCAGCAGTCCCTGGTCGGGGAACTACGAGCAGTACTTC

V: TRBV6-2/TRBV6-3
J: TRBJ2-7
D: NA
size: few
CDR3: CASSLRRHSYEQYF
DNA: TGTGCCAGCAGTCTCCGACGACACTCCTACGAGCAGTACTTC

V: TRBV5-6
J: TRBJ1-5
D: TRBD1
size: NA
CDR3: CASSPSGQGARQPQHF
DNA: TGTGCCAGCAGCCCGTCCGGACAGGGGGCACGTCAGCCCCAGCATTTT

V: TRBV29-1
J: TRBJ2-7
D: TRBD2
size: NA
CDR3: CSVSASGKSSYEQYF
DNA: TGCAGCGTTTCCGCTAGCGGGAAAAGCTCCTACGAGCAGTACTTC

V: TRBV14
J: TRBJ2-2
D: NA
size: NA
CDR3: CASREQGTNTGELFF
DNA: TGTGCCAGCAGAGAGCAGGGCACGAACACCGGGGAGCTGTTTTTT

V: TRBV10-3
J: TRBJ1-5
D: TRBD1
size: few
CDR3: CASSNRGHYSNQPQHF
DNA: TGTGCCAGCAGCAACAGGGGACATTATAGCAATCAGCCCCAGCATTTT

V: TRBV20-1
J: TRBJ2-2
D: NA
size: NA
CDR3: CSVLRQDPNTGELFF
DNA: TGCAGTGTCTTAAGACAGGACCCGAACACCGGGGAGCTGTTTTTT

V: TRBV12-3/TRBV12-4
J: TRBJ2-7
D: NA
size: NA
CDR3: CASSLVPTEQYF
DNA: TGTGCCAGCAGTTTAGTACCGACCGAGCAGTACTTC

V: TRBV10-2
J: TRBJ1-4
D: NA
size: NA
CDR3: CARSWEKLFF
DNA: TGCGCCAGAAGTTGGGAAAAACTGTTTTTT

V: TRBV20-1
J: TRBJ1-6
D: NA
size: NA
CDR3: CSASPPTGLNSPLHF
DNA: TGCAGTGCTAGCCCCCCGACAGGTCTAAATTCACCCCTCCACTTT

V: TRBV29-1
J: TRBJ1-4
D: NA
size: NA
CDR3: CSVQGLAF
DNA: TGCAGCGTTCAAGGACTAGCGTTT

V: TRBV15
J: TRBJ2-6
D: NA
size: many
CDR3: CATSRDNSGANVLTF
DNA: TGTGCCACCAGCAGAGATAACTCTGGGGCCAACGTCCTGACTTTC

V: TRBV7-6
J: TRBJ2-7
D: TRBD2
size: NA
CDR3: CASSRESSGSYEQYF
DNA: TGCGCCAGCAGCCGGGAATCTAGCGGGAGCTACGAGCAGTACTTC

V: TRBV10-3
J: TRBJ2-5
D: NA
size: NA
CDR3: CAISPRETQYF
DNA: TGTGCCATCTCACCTCGGGAGACCCAGTACTTC

V: TRBV7-8
J: TRBJ1-4
D: NA
size: NA
CDR3: CASSPNEELFF
DNA: TGTGCCAGCAGCCCGAATGAAGAACTGTTTTTT

V: TRBV12-3/TRBV12-4
J: TRBJ2-7
D: TRBD2
size: few
CDR3: CASSLALAGVYEQYF
DNA: TGTGCCAGCAGTTTAGCCCTAGCGGGAGTGTACGAGCAGTACTTC

V: TRBV5-5
J: TRBJ1-2
D: TRBD1
size: few
CDR3: CASSTGQPANYGYTF
DNA: TGTGCCAGCAGCACGGGACAGCCAGCTAACTATGGCTACACCTTC

V: TRBV29-1
J: TRBJ2-2
D: NA
size: NA
CDR3: CSADFPGELFF
DNA: TGCAGCGCGGATTTCCCCGGGGAGCTGTTTTTT

V: TRBV7-9
J: TRBJ1-5
D: TRBD1
size: once
CDR3: CASSYSGTGAYEHF
DNA: TGTGCCAGCAGCTATTCCGGGACAGGAGCCTACGAGCATTTT

V: TRBV5-6
J: TRBJ1-6
D: NA
size: few
CDR3: CASSLIAGVDNSPLHF
DNA: TGTGCCAGCAGCTTGATTGCAGGAGTGGATAATTCACCCCTCCACTTT

V: TRBV7-9
J: TRBJ2-7
D: NA
size: NA
CDR3: CASSQGDSVSYEQYF
DNA: TGTGCCAGCAGCCAAGGGGACTCAGTCTCCTACGAGCAGTACTTC

V: TRBV7-3
J: TRBJ1-1
D: NA
size: many
CDR3: CASSLTPTATEAFF
DNA: TGTGCCAGCAGCTTAACGCCGACGGCCACTGAAGCTTTCTTT

V: TRBV20-1
J: TRBJ1-5
D: TRBD1
size: NA
CDR3: CSAPIAPGQGAIRPQHF
DNA: TGCAGTGCCCCCATAGCCCCGGGACAGGGGGCAATTCGGCCCCAGCATTTT

V: TRBV9
J: TRBJ2-2
D: NA
size: NA
CDR3: CASSYGADAGELFF
DNA: TGTGCCAGCAGCTACGGGGCGGACGCCGGGGAGCTGTTTTTT

V: TRBV7-3
J: TRBJ2-5
D: TRBD2
size: NA
CDR3: CASRSYRPSGLETQYF
DNA: TGTGCCAGCAGGTCTTATCGTCCTAGCGGGTTAGAGACCCAGTACTTC

V: TRBV6-5
J: TRBJ2-5
D: NA
size: NA
CDR3: CASSYSWLGETQYF
DNA: TGTGCCAGCAGTTACTCGTGGCTGGGAGAGACCCAGTACTTC

V: TRBV5-6
J: TRBJ1-1
D: TRBD1
size: few
CDR3: CASSMGQGLTAFF
DNA: TGTGCCAGCAGCATGGGACAGGGGCTAACGGCTTTCTTT

V: TRBV29-1
J: TRBJ2-5
D: TRBD1
size: NA
CDR3: CSVRGYRDRKSETQYF
DNA: TGCAGCGTTCGCGGGTACCGGGACAGGAAGTCCGAGACCCAGTACTTC

V: TRBV5-1
J: TRBJ1-1
D: NA
size: NA
CDR3: CASSLQTGGEAFF
DNA: TGCGCCAGCAGCTTGCAGACAGGAGGTGAAGCTTTCTTT

V: TRBV11-1
J: TRBJ1-3
D: TRBD1
size: NA
CDR3: CASSRNRDRGRYTIYF
DNA: TGTGCCAGCAGCCGGAACCGGGACAGGGGGCGTTACACCATATATTTT

V: TRBV6-5
J: TRBJ1-5
D: NA
size: many
CDR3: CASGTGSQPQHF
DNA: TGTGCCAGCGGTACGGGTAGTCAGCCCCAGCATTTT

V: TRBV10-3
J: TRBJ1-2
D: NA
size: many
CDR3: CAITGGEDYGYTF
DNA: TGTGCCATCACGGGTGGAGAGGACTATGGCTACACCTTC

V: TRBV24-1
J: TRBJ2-5
D: TRBD1
size: few
CDR3: CATSDFRDRQETQYF
DNA: TGTGCCACCAGTGATTTCCGGGACAGACAAGAGACCCAGTACTTC

V: TRBV12-3/TRBV12-4
J: TRBJ1-2
D: NA
size: few
CDR3: CASSFGRAYGYTF
DNA: TGTGCCAGCAGTTTTGGCAGGGCCTATGGCTACACCTTC

V: TRBV28
J: TRBJ1-5
D: NA
size: NA
CDR3: CASSAPYEQHF
DNA: TGTGCCAGCAGTGCCCCCTACGAGCAGCATTTT

V: TRBV7-9
J: TRBJ2-2
D: NA
size: many
CDR3: CASSPGAGFTGELFF
DNA: TGTGCCAGCAGCCCGGGTGCCGGGTTCACCGGGGAGCTGTTTTTT

V: TRBV2
J: TRBJ1-6
D: NA
size: NA
CDR3: CASSDPQSNLGGPPLHF
DNA: TGTGCCAGCAGTGACCCTCAGTCAAACCTTGGGGGACCACCCCTCCACTTT

V: TRBV10-2
J: TRBJ1-1
D: NA
size: many
CDR3: CASSEGPGRGLEAFF
DNA: TGCGCCAGCAGTGAGGGTCCGGGGCGTGGGTTGGAAGCTTTCTTT

V: TRBV7-9
J: TRBJ2-7
D: TRBD1
size: few
CDR3: CASSLATTGHEQYF
DNA: TGTGCCAGCAGCTTAGCTACGACAGGGCACGAGCAGTACTTC

V: TRBV14
J: TRBJ2-7
D: NA
size: once
CDR3: CASSQEILGNYEQYF
DNA: TGTGCCAGCAGCCAAGAGATTTTGGGCAACTACGAGCAGTACTTC

V: TRBV10-3
J: TRBJ2-3
D: NA
size: once
CDR3: CAIGGSLTDTQYF
DNA: TGTGCCATTGGTGGGTCCCTCACAGATACGCAGTATTTT

V: TRBV6-5
J: TRBJ1-2
D: TRBD1
size: NA
CDR3: CATSPGQGLGGYTF
DNA: TGTGCCACCAGCCCGGGACAGGGTTTGGGTGGCTACACCTTC

V: TRBV4-3
J: TRBJ1-2
D: TRBD1
size: many
CDR3: CASSQDQTGGYGYTF
DNA: TGCGCCAGCAGCCAAGATCAGACAGGGGGCTATGGCTACACCTTC

V: TRBV7-2
J: TRBJ1-5
D: TRBD1
size: once
CDR3: CASSSDRGIGNQPQHF
DNA: TGTGCCAGCAGCTCGGACAGGGGGATCGGCAATCAGCCCCAGCATTTT

V: TRBV20-1
J: TRBJ2-6
D: TRBD2
size: many
CDR3: CSALTSGTSGANVLTF
DNA: TGCAGTGCTTTGACTAGCGGGACCTCTGGGGCCAACGTCCTGACTTTC

V: TRBV28
J: TRBJ2-2
D: TRBD1
size: NA
CDR3: CASSPTGGAAGELFF
DNA: TGTGCCAGCAGCCCGACAGGGGGCGCGGCCGGGGAGCTGTTTTTT

V: TRBV20-1
J: TRBJ1-4
D: NA
size: few
CDR3: CSASRGGEKLFF
DNA: TGCAGTGCTAGTAGGGGAGGCGAAAAACTGTTTTTT